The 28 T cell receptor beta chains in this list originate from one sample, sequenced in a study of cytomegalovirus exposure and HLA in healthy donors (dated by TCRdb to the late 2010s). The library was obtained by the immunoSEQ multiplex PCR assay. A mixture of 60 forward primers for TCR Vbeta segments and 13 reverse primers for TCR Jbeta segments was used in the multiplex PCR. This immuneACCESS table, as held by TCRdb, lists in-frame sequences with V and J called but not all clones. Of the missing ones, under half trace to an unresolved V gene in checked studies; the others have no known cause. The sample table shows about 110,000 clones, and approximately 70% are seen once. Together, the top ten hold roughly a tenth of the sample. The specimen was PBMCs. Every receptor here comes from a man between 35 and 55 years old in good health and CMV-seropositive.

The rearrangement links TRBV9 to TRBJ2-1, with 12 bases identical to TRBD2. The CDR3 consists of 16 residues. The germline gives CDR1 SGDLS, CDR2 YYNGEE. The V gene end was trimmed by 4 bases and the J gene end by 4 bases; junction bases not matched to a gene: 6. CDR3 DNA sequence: TGTGCCAGCAGCCCCCGACTAGCGGGAGTGTACAATGAGCAGTTCTTC. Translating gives CASSPRLAGVYNEQFF.

CDR3 DNA: TGTGCCAGCAGCGACAGGGGTTCCGGAAACACCATATATTTT. It codes for CASSDRGSGNTIYF. This rearrangement joins TRBV7-9 to TRBJ1-3; 8 nucleotides match TRBD1. Germline assignment: CDR1 SEHNR and CDR2 FQNEAQ (reference sequence). V dropped 5 bases and J dropped 4; count of bases not matched to a gene: 4. The CDR3 is 14 residues long. Full variable domain (missing parts from reference TRBV7-9 and TRBJ1-3): DTGVSQNPRHKITKRGQNVTFRCDPISEHNRLYWYRQTLGQGPEFLTYFQNEAQLEKSRLLSDRFSAERPKGSFSTLEIQRTEQGDSAMYLCASSDRGSGNTIYFGEGSWLTVV.

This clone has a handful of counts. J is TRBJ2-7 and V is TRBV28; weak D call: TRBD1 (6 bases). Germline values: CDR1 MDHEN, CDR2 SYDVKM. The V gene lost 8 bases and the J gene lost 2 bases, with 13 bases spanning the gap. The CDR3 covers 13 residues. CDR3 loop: CASGGRGPYEQYF. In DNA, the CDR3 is TGTGCCAGCGGGGGCCGGGGCCCCTACGAGCAGTACTTC.

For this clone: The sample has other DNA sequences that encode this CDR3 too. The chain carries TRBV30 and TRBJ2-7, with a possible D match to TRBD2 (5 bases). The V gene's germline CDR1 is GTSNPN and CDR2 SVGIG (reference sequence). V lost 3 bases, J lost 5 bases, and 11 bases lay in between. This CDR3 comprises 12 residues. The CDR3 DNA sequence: TGTGCCTGGAGCCCCGCCGGGGACGAGCAGTACTTC. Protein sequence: CAWSPAGDEQYF.

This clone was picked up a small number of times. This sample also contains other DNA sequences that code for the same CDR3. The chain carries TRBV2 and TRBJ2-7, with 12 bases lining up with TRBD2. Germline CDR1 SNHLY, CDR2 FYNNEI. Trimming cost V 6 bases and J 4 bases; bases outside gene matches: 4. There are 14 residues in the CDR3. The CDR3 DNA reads TGTGCCAGCAGCGGGGGGACTAGCGGGTACGAGCAGTACTTC. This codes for CASSGGTSGYEQYF. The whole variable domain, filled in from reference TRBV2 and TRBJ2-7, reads EPEVTQTPSHQVTQMGQEVILRCVPISNHLYFYWYRQILGQKVEFLVSFYNNEISEKSEIFDDQFSVERPDGSNFTLKIRSTKLEDSAMYFCASSGGTSGYEQYFGPGTRLTVT.

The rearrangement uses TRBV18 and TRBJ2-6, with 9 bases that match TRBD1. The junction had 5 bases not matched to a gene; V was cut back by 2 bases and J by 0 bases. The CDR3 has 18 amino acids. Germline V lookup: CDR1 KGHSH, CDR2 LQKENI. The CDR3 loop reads CASSPWTGAISGANVLTF. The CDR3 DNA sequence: TGTGCCAGCTCACCATGGACAGGGGCTATCTCTGGGGCCAACGTCCTGACTTTC.

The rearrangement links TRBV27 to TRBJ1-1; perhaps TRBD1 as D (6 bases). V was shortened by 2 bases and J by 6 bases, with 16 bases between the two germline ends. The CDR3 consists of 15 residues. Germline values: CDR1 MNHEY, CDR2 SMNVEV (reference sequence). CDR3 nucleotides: TGTGCCAGCAGTTTAAAATACAGGGCTGGCGCTGAAGCTTTCTTT. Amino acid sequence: CASSLKYRAGAEAFF.

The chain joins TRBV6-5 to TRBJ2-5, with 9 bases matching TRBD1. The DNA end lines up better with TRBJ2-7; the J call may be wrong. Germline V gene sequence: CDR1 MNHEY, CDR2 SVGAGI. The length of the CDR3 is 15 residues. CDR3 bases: TGTGCCAGCAGTTACTCGTACAGGGGGCCATACGAGCAGTACTTC. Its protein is CASSYSYRGPYEQYF.

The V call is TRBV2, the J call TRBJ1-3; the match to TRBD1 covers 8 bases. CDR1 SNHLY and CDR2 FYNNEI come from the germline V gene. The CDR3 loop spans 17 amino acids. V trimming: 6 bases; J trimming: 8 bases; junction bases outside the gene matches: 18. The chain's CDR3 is CASSPLGLDRGGDTIYF. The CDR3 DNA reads TGTGCCAGCAGCCCCCTTGGCTTAGACAGGGGCGGGGACACCATATATTTT.

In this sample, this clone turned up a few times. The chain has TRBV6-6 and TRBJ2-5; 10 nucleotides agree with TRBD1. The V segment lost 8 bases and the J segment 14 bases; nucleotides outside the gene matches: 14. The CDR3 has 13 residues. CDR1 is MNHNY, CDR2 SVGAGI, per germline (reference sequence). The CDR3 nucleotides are TGTGCCAGCCGGGGACAGGGGTCCTCCCCTGACTACTTC. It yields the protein CASRGQGSSPDYF.

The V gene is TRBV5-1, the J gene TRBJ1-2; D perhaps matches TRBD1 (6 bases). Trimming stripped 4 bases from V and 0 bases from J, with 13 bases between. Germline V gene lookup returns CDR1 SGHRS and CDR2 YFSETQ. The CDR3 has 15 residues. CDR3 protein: CASSQTGEANYGYTF. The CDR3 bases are TGCGCCAGCAGCCAGACAGGAGAAGCTAACTATGGCTACACCTTC.

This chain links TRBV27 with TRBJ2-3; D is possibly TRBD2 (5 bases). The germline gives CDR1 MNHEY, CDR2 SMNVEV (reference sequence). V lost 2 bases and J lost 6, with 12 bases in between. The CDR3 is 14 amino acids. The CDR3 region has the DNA TGTGCCAGCAGTTTAGAGGGAGCCAGCGATACGCAGTATTTT. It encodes CASSLEGASDTQYF.

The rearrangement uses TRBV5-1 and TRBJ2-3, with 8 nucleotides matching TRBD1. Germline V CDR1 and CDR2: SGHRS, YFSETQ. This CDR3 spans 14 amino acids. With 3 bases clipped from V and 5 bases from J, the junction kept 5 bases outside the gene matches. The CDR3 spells CASSSGQEEDTQYF. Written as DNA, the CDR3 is TGCGCCAGCAGCTCGGGACAGGAGGAAGATACGCAGTATTTT.

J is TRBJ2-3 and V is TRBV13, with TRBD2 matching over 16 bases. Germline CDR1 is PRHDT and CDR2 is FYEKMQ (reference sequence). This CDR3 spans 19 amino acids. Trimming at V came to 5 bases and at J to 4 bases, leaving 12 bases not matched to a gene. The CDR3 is CASSHPIPGLAGGADTQYF. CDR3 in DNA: TGTGCCAGCAGCCACCCCATCCCGGGACTAGCGGGAGGGGCAGATACGCAGTATTTT.

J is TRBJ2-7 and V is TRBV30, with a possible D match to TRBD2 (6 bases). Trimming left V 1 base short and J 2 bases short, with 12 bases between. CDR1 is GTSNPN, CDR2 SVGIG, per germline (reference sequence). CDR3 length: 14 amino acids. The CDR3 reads CAWSAGESAYEQYF. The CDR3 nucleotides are TGTGCCTGGAGTGCGGGAGAGTCCGCCTACGAGCAGTACTTC.

The CDR3 DNA reads as TGCAGCGTTCATGGGACACCGCGGAACCAAGAGACCCAGTACTTC. This sequence encodes CSVHGTPRNQETQYF. The gene calls are TRBV29-1 and TRBJ2-5; maybe TRBD1 (6 bases). The V end lost 5 bases, the J end lost 0 bases, and 16 bases lay between the germline ends. This CDR3 is 15 amino acids long. Germline V gives CDR1 SQVTM, CDR2 ANQGSEA.

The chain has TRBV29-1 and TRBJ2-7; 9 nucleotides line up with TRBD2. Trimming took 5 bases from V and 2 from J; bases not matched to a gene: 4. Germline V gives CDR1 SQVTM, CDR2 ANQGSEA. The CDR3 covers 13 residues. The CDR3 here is CSVQLAGTYEQYV. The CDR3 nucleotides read TGCAGCGTTCAACTAGCGGGTACCTACGAGCAGTACGTC.

CDR3 coding DNA: TGTGCCAGCAGCTTAATCGGGGACAGCGAAGCTTTCTTT. This gives the protein CASSLIGDSEAFF. The rearrangement uses TRBV7-3 and TRBJ1-1, with TRBD1 matching 7 bases. The CDR3 contains 13 residues. Per the germline V gene, CDR1 is SGHTA and CDR2 is FQGTGA. Unmatched junction bases numbered 4, after V lost 1 base and J lost 8 bases.

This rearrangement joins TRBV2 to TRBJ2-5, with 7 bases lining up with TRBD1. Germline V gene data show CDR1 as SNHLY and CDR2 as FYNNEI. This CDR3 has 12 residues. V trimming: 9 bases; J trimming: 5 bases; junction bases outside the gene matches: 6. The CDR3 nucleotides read TGTGCCAGTAACCGGGACAGTGAGACCCAGTACTTC. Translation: CASNRDSETQYF.

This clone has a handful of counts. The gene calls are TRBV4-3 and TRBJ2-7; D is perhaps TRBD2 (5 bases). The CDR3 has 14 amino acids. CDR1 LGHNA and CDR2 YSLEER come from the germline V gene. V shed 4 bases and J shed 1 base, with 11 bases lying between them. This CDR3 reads CASSPWTGSYEQYF. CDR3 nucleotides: TGCGCCAGCAGCCCGTGGACTGGATCCTACGAGCAGTACTTC.

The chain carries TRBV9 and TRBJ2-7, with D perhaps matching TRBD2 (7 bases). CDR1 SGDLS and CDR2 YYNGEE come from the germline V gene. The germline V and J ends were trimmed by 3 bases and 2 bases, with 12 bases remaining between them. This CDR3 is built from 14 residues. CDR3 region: CASSGGGPPYEQYF. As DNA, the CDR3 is TGTGCCAGCAGCGGGGGGGGGCCCCCCTACGAGCAGTACTTC. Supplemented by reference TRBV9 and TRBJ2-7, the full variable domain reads DSGVTQTPKHLITATGQRVTLRCSPRSGDLSVYWYQQSLDQGLQFLIQYYNGEERAKGNILERFSAQQFPDLHSELNLSSLELGDSALYFCASSGGGPPYEQYFGPGTRLTVT.

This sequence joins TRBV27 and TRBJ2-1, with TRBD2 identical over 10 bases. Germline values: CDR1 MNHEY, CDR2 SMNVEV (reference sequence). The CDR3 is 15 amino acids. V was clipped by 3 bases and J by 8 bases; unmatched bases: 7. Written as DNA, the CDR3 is TGTGCCAGCAGTTTTAGCCTAGCGGGGGTGGATGAGCAGTTCTTC. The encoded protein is CASSFSLAGVDEQFF.

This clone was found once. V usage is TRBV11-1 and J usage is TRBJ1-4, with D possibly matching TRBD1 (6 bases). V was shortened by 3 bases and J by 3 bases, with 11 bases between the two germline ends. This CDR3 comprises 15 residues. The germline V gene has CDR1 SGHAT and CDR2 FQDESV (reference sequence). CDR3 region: CASSFTGNANEKLFF. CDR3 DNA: TGTGCCAGCAGCTTTACAGGGAACGCTAATGAAAAACTGTTTTTT.

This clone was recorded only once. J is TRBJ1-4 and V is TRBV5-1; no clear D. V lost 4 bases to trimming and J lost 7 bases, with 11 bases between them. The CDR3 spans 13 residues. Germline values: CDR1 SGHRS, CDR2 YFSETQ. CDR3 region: CASSQRQGEKLFF. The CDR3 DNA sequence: TGCGCCAGCAGCCAAAGACAAGGTGAAAAACTGTTTTTT.

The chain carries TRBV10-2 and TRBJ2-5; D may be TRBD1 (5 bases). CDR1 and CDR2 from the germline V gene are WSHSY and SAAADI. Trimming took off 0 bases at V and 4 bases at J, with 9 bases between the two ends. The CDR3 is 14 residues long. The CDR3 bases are TGCGCCAGCAGTGAGTCCCGGACACCAGAGACCCAGTACTTC. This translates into CASSESRTPETQYF.

CDR3 nucleotides: TGTGCCAGCAGCTCCCAGGGACAGAAAGAGACCCAGTACTTC. It codes for CASSSQGQKETQYF. The V and J genes are TRBV27 and TRBJ2-5; the match to TRBD1 covers 7 bases. In germline, CDR1 is MNHEY, CDR2 SMNVEV (reference sequence). The CDR3 has 14 amino acids. With 6 bases clipped from V and 3 bases from J, the junction kept 7 bases outside the gene matches.

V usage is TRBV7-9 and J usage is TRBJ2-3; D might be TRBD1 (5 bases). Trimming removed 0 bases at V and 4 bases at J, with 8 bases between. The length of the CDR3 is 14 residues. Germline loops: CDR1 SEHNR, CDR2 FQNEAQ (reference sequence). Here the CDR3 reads CASSLAQGPDTQYF. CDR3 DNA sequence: TGTGCCAGCAGCTTAGCCCAGGGCCCAGATACGCAGTATTTT. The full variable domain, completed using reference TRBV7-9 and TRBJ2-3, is DTGVSQNPRHKITKRGQNVTFRCDPISEHNRLYWYRQTLGQGPEFLTYFQNEAQLEKSRLLSDRFSAERPKGSFSTLEIQRTEQGDSAMYLCASSLAQGPDTQYFGPGTRLTVL.

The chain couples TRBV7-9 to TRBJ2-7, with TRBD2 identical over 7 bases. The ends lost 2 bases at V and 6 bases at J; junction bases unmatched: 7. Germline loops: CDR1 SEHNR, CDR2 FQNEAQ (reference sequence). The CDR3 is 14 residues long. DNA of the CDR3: TGTGCCAGCAGCTTACGAGCGGGGTTCGGCGAGCAGTACTTC. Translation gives CASSLRAGFGEQYF.